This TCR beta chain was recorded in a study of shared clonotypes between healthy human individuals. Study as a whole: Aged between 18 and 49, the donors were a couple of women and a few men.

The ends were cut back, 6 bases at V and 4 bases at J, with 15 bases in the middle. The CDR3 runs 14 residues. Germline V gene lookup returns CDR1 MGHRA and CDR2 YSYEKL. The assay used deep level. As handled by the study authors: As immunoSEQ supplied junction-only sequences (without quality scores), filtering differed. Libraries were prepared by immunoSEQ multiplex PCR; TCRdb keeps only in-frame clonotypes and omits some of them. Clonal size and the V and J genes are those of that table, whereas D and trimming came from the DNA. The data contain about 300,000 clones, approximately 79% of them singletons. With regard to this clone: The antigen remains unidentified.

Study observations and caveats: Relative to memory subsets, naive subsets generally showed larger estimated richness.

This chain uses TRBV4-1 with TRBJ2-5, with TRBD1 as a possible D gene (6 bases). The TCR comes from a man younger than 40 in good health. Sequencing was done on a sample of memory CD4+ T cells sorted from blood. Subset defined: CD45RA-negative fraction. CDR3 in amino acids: CASRQQGRSETQYF. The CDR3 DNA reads TGCGCCAGCAGACAACAGGGTAGGTCAGAGACCCAGTACTTC.